The TCR beta chain under discussion was sequenced for a study of T-cell reconstitution after alpha-beta-depleted transplantation in children (TCRdb year 2016). Study-level background: The study quantitatively tracked T-cell immune reconstitution after TCRalphabeta/CD19-depleted allogeneic hematopoietic cell transplantation in children using TCR repertoire profiling. What the authors observed across the whole study: Over the following months the frequencies of hyperexpanded clones went down, and after one year T-cell counts and TCRbeta diversity were mostly credited to newly produced T cells. Apparently early alphabetaT-cell count recovery about two months after transplant reportedly relied on only several hundred rapidly expanded clones derived from non-depleted graft cells. In some patients, the high TCRbeta diversity seen at day 60 was put down to recipient T cells and intrathymic progenitors that had survived conditioning.

This specimen's treatment or condition label, interpreted: allogeneic hematopoietic cell transplantation with graft depleted of TCRalphabeta T cells and CD19 B cells. The children who served as transplant recipients had been given grafts of TCRalphabeta/CD19-depleted allogeneic hematopoietic cells. A note on this clonotype: No cognate antigen has been identified for it. Base qualities are not at hand, and no much larger clone is one base apart.

The library came from PCR. This sample was sequenced with an Illumina HiSeq 2500. To normalize quantification of the TCRbeta repertoire, the TCR libraries were built with molecular barcoding that relied on unique molecular identifiers. TCRdb reworked the public reads: Q25 trimming with fastp, MiXCR clone assembly, productive beta chains retained. Under each unique CDR3 protein, matching rows form one entry showing the most common genes and DNA. The sample records just over 200,000 distinct CDR3 sequences, around 8.4% of which are singletons. The ten largest clones capture less than 40% of the sample. According to the germline V gene (reference sequence), CDR1 reads DFQATT and CDR2 reads SNEGSKA. At the junction V is shortened by 0 bases and J by 6 bases; bases outside the gene matches: 9. Counted from cysteine to phenylalanine, this CDR3 has 16 amino acids. The DNA shown is the 48-base CDR3, in frame from base 1.

This receptor was taken from a male patient aged 2 to 10 who had a stem cell transplant for acute myeloid leukemia, so the T cells may come from the graft donor. The chain employs TRBV20-1 and TRBJ2-2; TRBD1 aligns with 8 central bases. Sequenced here: PBMCs, mostly from graft donor cells, sampled 360 days after TCRalphabeta/CD19-depleted stem cell transplant. The CDR3 in this case is CSARDLEQGDAGELFF. DNA sequence: TGCAGTGCTAGAGATCTCGAACAGGGGGACGCCGGGGAGCTGTTTTTT.